This TCR beta chain was sequenced in a study of sequential checkpoint blockade in melanoma (dated by TCRdb to about 2019). With regard to the full study: Patients were assigned by 1:1 randomization to either first-line nivolumab followed by ipilimumab (arm A) or ipilimumab followed by nivolumab (arm B). Roughly 23 patients had matched tumor biopsies taken before treatment and at week 13, after single-agent nivolumab (arm A) or ipilimumab (arm B). DNA from about 90 melanoma tumor samples collected before treatment underwent TCRbeta immunosequencing. The same lesion was the source of approximately 86% of the matched pre- and post-treatment tumor biopsy pairs. Maintenance nivolumab came after each of the two trial sequences. Findings and caveats that apply to the study as a whole: Small sample sizes and reduced statistical power limited the analyses of tumor T-cell fraction within each arm. Patients whose tumor T-cell fraction and clonality increased by week 13 were about 30 times more likely to achieve clinical benefit. Tumor T-cell fraction and clonality were found to correlate with PD-L1 staining and CD8+ T-cell counts but not with mutational load. The response-prediction model combining TCR metrics and mutation burden needs validation in larger, independent patient cohorts. Among patients in arm A, the nivolumab-first arm, pretreatment tumor TIL clonality was associated with response (P = .04).

TCRbeta CDR3 regions were immunosequenced from genomic DNA with the immunoSEQ Assay. Before high-throughput sequencing, the genomic DNA was amplified using bias-controlled multiplex PCR. As for the authors' bioinformatics: To quantify the absolute abundance of each unique TCRbeta CDR3 region, the sequences were collapsed and filtered. Clonality, defined as 1 minus Pielou's evenness, was calculated using only productive rearrangements. Tumor T-cell fraction was calculated by normalizing TCRbeta template counts to usable DNA, which was estimated from several housekeeping genes. A previously published method was used to identify clones with significantly greater frequencies in on-treatment samples than in baseline samples. In TCRdb, the immuneACCESS table is reduced to in-frame sequences with V and J assigned. These tables do not hold every clone; where another copy was compared, an unresolved V gene accounts for under half, and the others remain unexplained. Clone size and V and J calls were adopted from that table, with D and trimming inferred from the DNA. In all, the sample holds about 9,300 clones, and 25% to 30% of those were seen once. 20% to 25% of the sample comes from the top ten.

This clone occurred once. It has no known antigen specificity. No base quality information exists; no much larger clone differs at one position. According to the study, the label for this sample's treatment or condition signals: randomized to nivolumab then ipilimumab (arm A) or the reverse (arm B). None of the patients in the trial had previously been given DNA-damaging chemotherapy. Samples were obtained from patients with melanoma enrolled in CheckMate 064, a randomized, open-label phase II trial of sequential checkpoint blockade. Genomic DNA from formalin-fixed paraffin-embedded (FFPE) tissue samples served as the input for tumor TCR sequencing. Taken from cysteine to phenylalanine, the CDR3 has 15 residues. CDR3 DNA is the only sequence kept; it has 45 bases, read in frame from the first base. Deletion took 7 bases off V and 5 bases off J, with a span of 20 bases between the germline ends. In the germline V gene (reference sequence), CDR1 corresponds to LNHDA and CDR2 to SQIVND.

The TCR sequence derives from a human donor with melanoma. The sample was tumor tissue (inferred from file names), taken from a patient given nivolumab and ipilimumab in sequence. The chain was built from TRBV19 and TRBJ1-2; the D gene assignment is ambiguous. Here the CDR3 is given as CASKGSPGDLYGYTF. The sequenced DNA: TGTGCCAGTAAGGGCAGCCCTGGGGATCTTTATGGCTACACCTTC.